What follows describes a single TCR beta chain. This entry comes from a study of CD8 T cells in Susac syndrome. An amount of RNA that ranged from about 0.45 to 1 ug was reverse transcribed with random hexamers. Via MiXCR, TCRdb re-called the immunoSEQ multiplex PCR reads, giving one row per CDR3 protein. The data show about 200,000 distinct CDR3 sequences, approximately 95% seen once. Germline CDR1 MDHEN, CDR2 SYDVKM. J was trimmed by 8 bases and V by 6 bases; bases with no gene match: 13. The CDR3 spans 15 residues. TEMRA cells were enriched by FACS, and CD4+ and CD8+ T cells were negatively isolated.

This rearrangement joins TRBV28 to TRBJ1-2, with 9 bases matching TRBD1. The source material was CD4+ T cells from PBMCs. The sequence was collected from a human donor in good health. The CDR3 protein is CASSIPGTGRSGYTF. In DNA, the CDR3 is TGTGCCAGCAGCATACCCGGGACAGGGAGGTCAGGCTACACCTTC.